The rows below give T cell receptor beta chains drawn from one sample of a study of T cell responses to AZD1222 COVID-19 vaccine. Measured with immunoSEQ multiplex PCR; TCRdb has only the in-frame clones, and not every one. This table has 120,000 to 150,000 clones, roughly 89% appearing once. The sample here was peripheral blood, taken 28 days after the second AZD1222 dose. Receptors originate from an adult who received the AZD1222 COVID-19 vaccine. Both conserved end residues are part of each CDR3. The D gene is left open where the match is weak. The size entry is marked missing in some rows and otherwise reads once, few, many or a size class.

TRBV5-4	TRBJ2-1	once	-	CASSPLSYNEQFF	TGTGCCAGCAGCCCCCTGTCGTACAATGAGCAGTTCTTC
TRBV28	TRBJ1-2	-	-	CASSLSGTGNRGYTF	TGTGCCAGCAGTTTATCCGGAACGGGCAACCGTGGCTACACCTTC
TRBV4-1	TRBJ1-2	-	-	CASSQDPWAGARGYTF	TGCGCCAGCAGCCAAGATCCTTGGGCAGGGGCTCGTGGCTACACCTTC
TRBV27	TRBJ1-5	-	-	CASSVYPGSNQPQHF	TGTGCCAGCAGCGTATATCCAGGGAGCAATCAGCCCCAGCATTTT
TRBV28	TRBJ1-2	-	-	CASSLGDSNYGYTF	TGTGCCAGCAGTTTAGGCGACAGTAACTATGGCTACACCTTC
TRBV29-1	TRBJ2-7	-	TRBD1	CSVEAGQDYEQYF	TGCAGCGTTGAAGCGGGACAGGACTACGAGCAGTACTTC
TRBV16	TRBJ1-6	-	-	CASSQSHSYNSPLHF	TGTGCCAGCAGCCAATCTCACAGTTATAATTCACCCCTCCACTTT
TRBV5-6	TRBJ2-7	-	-	CASSPGGGLGYQGEQYF	TGTGCCAGCAGCCCTGGCGGCGGGTTGGGGTATCAGGGAGAGCAGTACTTC
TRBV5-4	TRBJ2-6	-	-	CASSPGAGYSGANVLTF	TGTGCCAGCAGCCCCGGGGCGGGTTACTCTGGGGCCAACGTCCTGACTTTC
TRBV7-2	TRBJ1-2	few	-	CASSARRGSKLGYGYTF	TGTGCCAGCAGCGCTCGAAGGGGGTCAAAGCTCGGCTATGGCTACACCTTC
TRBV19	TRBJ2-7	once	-	CASSPRGGEQYF	TGTGCCAGTTCCCCTAGGGGGGGCGAGCAGTACTTC
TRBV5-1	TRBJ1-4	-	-	CASSPNTLRATNEKLFF	TGCGCCAGCAGCCCGAACACCCTCCGAGCAACTAATGAAAAACTGTTTTTT
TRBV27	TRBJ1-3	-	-	CASRGSSGNTIYF	TGTGCCAGCCGAGGTAGCTCTGGAAACACCATATATTTT
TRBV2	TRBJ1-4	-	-	CASSPVTLATNEKLFF	TGTGCCAGCAGTCCTGTAACGCTTGCAACTAATGAAAAACTGTTTTTT
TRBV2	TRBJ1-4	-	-	CASIRTGSQNEKLFF	TGTGCCAGCATTCGAACAGGGAGTCAGAATGAAAAACTGTTTTTT
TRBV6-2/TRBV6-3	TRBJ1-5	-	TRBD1	CASSWTGKGNQPQHF	TGTGCCAGCAGCTGGACAGGGAAAGGGAATCAGCCCCAGCATTTT
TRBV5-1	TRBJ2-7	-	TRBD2	CASSFAGVKPEQYF	TGCGCCAGCAGCTTTGCGGGAGTAAAACCCGAGCAGTACTTC
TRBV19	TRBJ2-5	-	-	CASSTTGDRETQYF	TGTGCCAGTAGTACAACAGGTGATCGGGAGACCCAGTACTTC
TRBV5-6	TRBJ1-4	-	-	CASSLAEGPKMFF	TGTGCCAGCAGCTTGGCCGAGGGGCCTAAGATGTTTTTT
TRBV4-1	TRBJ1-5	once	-	CASSQVPGQNNQPQHF	TGCGCCAGCAGCCAAGTTCCCGGACAGAACAATCAGCCCCAGCATTTT
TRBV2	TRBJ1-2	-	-	CASSPRTNYGYTF	TGTGCCAGCAGCCCCAGGACTAACTATGGCTACACCTTC
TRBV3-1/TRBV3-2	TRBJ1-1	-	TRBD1	CASSFGTGRHEAFF	TGTGCCAGCAGCTTTGGGACAGGGCGGCACGAAGCTTTCTTT
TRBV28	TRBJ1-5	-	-	CASSTGTNQPQHF	TGTGCCAGCAGCACAGGGACTAATCAGCCCCAGCATTTT
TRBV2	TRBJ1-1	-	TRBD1	CASSGYRGNTEAFF	TGTGCCAGCAGTGGATACAGGGGCAACACTGAAGCTTTCTTT